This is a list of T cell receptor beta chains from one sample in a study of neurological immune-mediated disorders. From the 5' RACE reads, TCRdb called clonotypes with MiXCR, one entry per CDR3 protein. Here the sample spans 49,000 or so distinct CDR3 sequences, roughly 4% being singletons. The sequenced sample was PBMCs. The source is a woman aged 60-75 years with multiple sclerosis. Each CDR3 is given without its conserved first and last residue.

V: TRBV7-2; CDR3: ASSLDPLAGVTDTQY
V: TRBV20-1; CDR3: SAMGGAGNTIY
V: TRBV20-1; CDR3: SALRGPASTDTQY
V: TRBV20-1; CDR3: SAATARAVVGEQF
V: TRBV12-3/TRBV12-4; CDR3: ASSLTSGVYNEQF
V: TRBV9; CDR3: ASSSRRVGGYT
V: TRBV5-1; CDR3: ASSHRTGVNEQF
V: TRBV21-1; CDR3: ASSSSDRDS
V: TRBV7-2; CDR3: ASSLQNRGPRSNEQF
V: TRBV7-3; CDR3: ASSLTGGDNEQF
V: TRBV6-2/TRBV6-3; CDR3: ASSYARAEQY
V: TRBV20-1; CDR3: SANGLVSYEQF
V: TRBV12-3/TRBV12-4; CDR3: ASSLAGAGGGGYT
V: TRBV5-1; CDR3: ASPGELF
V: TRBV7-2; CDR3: ASSWSWTSGTDTQY
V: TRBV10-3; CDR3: AISEFGAGGYT
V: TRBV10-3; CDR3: AISQGADNEQF
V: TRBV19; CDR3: ASSQAGYNSPLN
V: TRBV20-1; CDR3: SARTGAGGWDNEQF